This is a list of T cell receptor beta chains from one sample in a study of cytotoxic CD8 clonotypes in ibrutinib-treated CLL. Profiled with immunoSEQ multiplex PCR; TCRdb holds only in-frame clones, not every one. The table has approximately 190,000 clones, approximately 75% seen once. This specimen was PBMCs, taken after 12 months of ibrutinib treatment. These receptors came from a human donor with chronic lymphocytic leukemia. Both conserved end residues are part of each CDR3. D genes are given only for firm matches. Expanded clones are given a class, and other clones once, few, many or no size at all.

CDR3nt,CDR3aa,j_gene,v_gene,d_gene,abundance
TGTGCCAGCAGCTTAGGGGGCAGGGGGTACAATGAGCAGTTCTTC,CASSLGGRGYNEQFF,TRBJ2-1,TRBV11-3,TRBD1,.
TGTGCCAGCAGCTCCTTTCTTGGGGGCAGCACCGGGGAGCTGTTTTTT,CASSSFLGGSTGELFF,TRBJ2-2,TRBV7-9,.,.
TGTGCCAGCTCACCAAGCTCAGTAGAGGGGGGCTACACCTTC,CASSPSSVEGGYTF,TRBJ1-2,TRBV18,.,once
TGTGCCAGCACCCCAATAGGGACTAGCGGCGGCGAGCAGTACTTC,CASTPIGTSGGEQYF,TRBJ2-7,TRBV28,TRBD2,.
TGTGCCAGCAGCGCTACAGGGTACTCTGGGGCCAACGTCCTGACTTTC,CASSATGYSGANVLTF,TRBJ2-6,TRBV9,.,few
TGTGCCAGCGCTGACCCTGGGAGGGCCTATGGCTACACCTTC,CASADPGRAYGYTF,TRBJ1-2,TRBV27,.,.
TGTGCCAGCAGTGGTCTGGGGGGCACTGAAGCTTTCTTT,CASSGLGGTEAFF,TRBJ1-1,TRBV2,.,.
TGTGCCAGCAGAGGAAGCGGTTACACCTACAATGAGCAGTTCTTC,CASRGSGYTYNEQFF,TRBJ2-1,TRBV27,.,few
TGTGCCAGCAGTTACTCGACGGCAGGCGAGCAGTACTTC,CASSYSTAGEQYF,TRBJ2-7,TRBV6-5,.,once
TGTGCCAGCAGCTATCGTACAGGGGGGGATACGCAGTATTTT,CASSYRTGGDTQYF,TRBJ2-3,TRBV9,TRBD1,.
TGTGCCAGCAGCGAGGGACAGGGGGCTAACACTGAAGCTTTCTTT,CASSEGQGANTEAFF,TRBJ1-1,TRBV5-4,TRBD1,.
TGTGCCAGCAGCCTAGGCCCCGGGACAGGAAAACTCGAGCAGTACTTC,CASSLGPGTGKLEQYF,TRBJ2-7,TRBV7-9,TRBD1,once
TGTGCCAGCAGCGCCGGCGGGGACAGGGGGCTAGGTGGCTACACCTTC,CASSAGGDRGLGGYTF,TRBJ1-2,TRBV9,TRBD1,few
TGTGCCAGTAGTACCCAAACTAGGTATACGGCGAACACCGGGGAGCTGTTTTTT,CASSTQTRYTANTGELFF,TRBJ2-2,TRBV19,.,.
TGCGCCAGCAGAAATGGACAGGGCACAGATACGCAGTATTTT,CASRNGQGTDTQYF,TRBJ2-3,TRBV5-1,TRBD1,once
TGTGCCAGCTCACCACTAGTTGGGGGCCGGGAGCTGTTTTTT,CASSPLVGGRELFF,TRBJ2-2,TRBV18,.,.
TGCGCCAGCACCCGGGTCCTGCTCTACGAGCAGTACTTC,CASTRVLLYEQYF,TRBJ2-7,TRBV10-2,.,.
TGTGCCAGCAGTTCTATACTAGCGGGGGTACAAGAGACCCAGTACTTC,CASSSILAGVQETQYF,TRBJ2-5,TRBV27,TRBD2,.
TGTGCCTTATCTTTATACATCGGAGTAGGGGCCGGGGAGCTGTTTTTT,CALSLYIGVGAGELFF,TRBJ2-2,TRBV30,.,.
TGTGCCAGCAGTGAAGGGATCATGAACACTGAAGCTTTCTTT,CASSEGIMNTEAFF,TRBJ1-1,TRBV6-1,.,many
TGTGCCTGGAGAATCCCGGGGAGACGGACTAACTATGGCTACACCTTC,CAWRIPGRRTNYGYTF,TRBJ1-2,TRBV30,.,few
TGTGCCAGCACTTCCCCGGGACACCGCAAGTACGAGCAGTACTTC,CASTSPGHRKYEQYF,TRBJ2-7,TRBV28,.,.
TGTGCCAGCAGCTTAGAAGACCTGAACACCATATATTTT,CASSLEDLNTIYF,TRBJ1-3,TRBV11-2,.,few
TGTGCCAGCAGCTTAGATCGGATACAGGGTGAAAACACCATATATTTT,CASSLDRIQGENTIYF,TRBJ1-3,TRBV11-2,.,once
TGTGCTAGTGGTTTCCGGACACGGCAGCCCCAGCATTTT,CASGFRTRQPQHF,TRBJ1-5,TRBV12-5,.,.
TGTGCCAGCAGTTCGGGGGCCAATCAGCCCCAGCATTTT,CASSSGANQPQHF,TRBJ1-5,TRBV28,.,.
TGTGCCAGCAGTTTGGGGACAGGGCCTCAAGAGACCCAGTACTTC,CASSLGTGPQETQYF,TRBJ2-5,TRBV27,TRBD1,.
TGTGCCATCAGTGAAGGAGCGGCCGACTTCGGCAATGAGCAGTTCTTC,CAISEGAADFGNEQFF,TRBJ2-1,TRBV10-3,.,.
TGCGCCAGCAGCCTCGGGGAGGGGGCTGTCCACGAGCAGTACTTC,CASSLGEGAVHEQYF,TRBJ2-7,TRBV5-1,.,.
TGTGCCAGCAAAATCAGTCTTTCGGGCGAGCAGTACTTC,CASKISLSGEQYF,TRBJ2-7,TRBV2,.,.
TGTGCCAGCGTGTCCGGACTGCTTAACTATGGCTACACCTTC,CASVSGLLNYGYTF,TRBJ1-2,TRBV28,.,.
TGCGCCAGCAGCTTGGTGGCTAGTCGGGGGACTATTACCTACGAGCAGTACTTC,CASSLVASRGTITYEQYF,TRBJ2-7,TRBV5-1,TRBD2,many
TGTGCTAGTGTTTGGGCGGCTAACTATGGCTACACCTTC,CASVWAANYGYTF,TRBJ1-2,TRBV12-5,.,.
TGTGCCTGGACAGGGTTGCGGGACTATGGCTACACCTTC,CAWTGLRDYGYTF,TRBJ1-2,TRBV30,.,once
TGTGCCAGCAGCCCGGACAGGCGGGGGACCCAGTACTTC,CASSPDRRGTQYF,TRBJ2-5,TRBV7-9,.,once
TGTGCCAGCAGTCAAGCGGGAGGGACCTACAATGAGCAGTTCTTC,CASSQAGGTYNEQFF,TRBJ2-1,TRBV25-1,TRBD2,.
TGTGCCAGCAGGCCGGGGACAGGGAAAAAGTACTTC,CASRPGTGKKYF,TRBJ2-7,TRBV6-5,TRBD1,once
TGCGCCAGCAGTGCCGTTACGAACACTGAAGCTTTCTTT,CASSAVTNTEAFF,TRBJ1-1,TRBV10-2,.,.
TGTGCCAGCAGTTTAGGACTAGCACCCCCAGATACGCAGTATTTT,CASSLGLAPPDTQYF,TRBJ2-3,TRBV28,TRBD2,.
TGTGCCAGCTCCGGAGTACGGGACAGGAGAGATTCTAACTATGGCTACACCTTC,CASSGVRDRRDSNYGYTF,TRBJ1-2,TRBV18,TRBD1,.